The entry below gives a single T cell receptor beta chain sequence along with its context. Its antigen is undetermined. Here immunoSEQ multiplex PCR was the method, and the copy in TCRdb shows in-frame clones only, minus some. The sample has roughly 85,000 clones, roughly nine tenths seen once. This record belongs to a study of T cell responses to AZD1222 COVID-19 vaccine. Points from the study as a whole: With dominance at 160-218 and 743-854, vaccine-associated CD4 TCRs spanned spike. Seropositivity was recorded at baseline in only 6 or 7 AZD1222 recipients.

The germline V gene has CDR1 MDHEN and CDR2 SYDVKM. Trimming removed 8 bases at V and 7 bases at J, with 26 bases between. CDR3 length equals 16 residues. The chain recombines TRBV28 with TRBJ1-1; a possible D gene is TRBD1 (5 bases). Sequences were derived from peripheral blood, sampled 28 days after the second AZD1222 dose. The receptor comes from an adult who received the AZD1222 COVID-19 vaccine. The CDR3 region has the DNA TGTGCCAGCGCGTATCCTCAGGGACGAGGAGGGGTTGAAGCTTTCTTT. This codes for CASAYPQGRGGVEAFF.